This T cell receptor (beta chain) was observed in a study of graft-versus-host responses after intestinal transplantation. Study-level findings and limits: Present in recipient marrow, GvH clones included some that appeared first in ileum or blood. Early post-transplant HvG declines were associated with peak circulating GvH clone levels.

Clones were sequenced by immunoSEQ multiplex PCR, and TCRdb holds only the in-frame ones, with some missing. The table lists 4,500 or so clones, less than 35% of them singletons, with under 30% in the top ten. The study plated some 200,000 CFSE-labeled responders with some 200,000 irradiated, violet-dye-labeled stimulators. By proportion, this clone is medium-sized (0.01 to 0.1%). V was pared by 9 bases and J by 2 bases, with 10 bases of the junction left unmatched. This CDR3 is 15 amino acids long. CDR1 is SGHNT and CDR2 is YYREEE in the germline V gene (reference sequence). The sequenced sample was alloreactive CD8+ T cells from a mixed lymphocyte reaction culture, obtained before transplantation. Stated subset: CFSE-low proliferating T cells sorted from roughly six-day pre-transplant mixed lymphocyte reaction (GvH or HvG direction). This rearrangement joins TRBV5-4 to TRBJ1-2; 10 bases fit TRBD1. The TCR was taken from a human patient who was an organ donor for intestinal transplantation. The CDR3 DNA sequence: TGTGCCACCCAAACCCCGGGACAGGGGAACTATGGCTACACCTTC. Translation gives CATQTPGQGNYGYTF.